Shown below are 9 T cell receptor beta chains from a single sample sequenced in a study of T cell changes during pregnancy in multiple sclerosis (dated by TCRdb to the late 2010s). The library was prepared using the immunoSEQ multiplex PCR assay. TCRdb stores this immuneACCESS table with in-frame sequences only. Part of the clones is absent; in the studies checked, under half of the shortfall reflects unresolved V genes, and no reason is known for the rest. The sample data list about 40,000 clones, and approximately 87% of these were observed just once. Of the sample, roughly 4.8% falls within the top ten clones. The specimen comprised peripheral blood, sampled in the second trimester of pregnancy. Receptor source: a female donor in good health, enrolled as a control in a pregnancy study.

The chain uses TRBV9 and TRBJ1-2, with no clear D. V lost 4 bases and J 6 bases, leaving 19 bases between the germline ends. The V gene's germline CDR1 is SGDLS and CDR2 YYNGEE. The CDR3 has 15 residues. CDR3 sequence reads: CASSQNGMGADGYTF. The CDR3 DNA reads TGTGCCAGCAGCCAAAACGGAATGGGAGCTGATGGCTACACCTTC.

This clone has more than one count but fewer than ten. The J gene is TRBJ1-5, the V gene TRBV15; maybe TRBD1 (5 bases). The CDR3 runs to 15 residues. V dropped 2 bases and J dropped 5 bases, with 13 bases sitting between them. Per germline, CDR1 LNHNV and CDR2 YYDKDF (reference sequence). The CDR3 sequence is CATSRSQGIDQPQHF. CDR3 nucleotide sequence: TGTGCCACCAGCAGATCTCAGGGTATTGATCAGCCCCAGCATTTT.

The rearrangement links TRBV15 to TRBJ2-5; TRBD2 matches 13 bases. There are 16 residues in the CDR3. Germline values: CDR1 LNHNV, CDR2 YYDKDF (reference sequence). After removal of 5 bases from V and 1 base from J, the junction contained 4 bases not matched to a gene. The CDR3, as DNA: TGTGCCACCAGCGGTAGACTAGCGGGGGGCCAAGAGACCCAGTACTTC. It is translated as CATSGRLAGGQETQYF.

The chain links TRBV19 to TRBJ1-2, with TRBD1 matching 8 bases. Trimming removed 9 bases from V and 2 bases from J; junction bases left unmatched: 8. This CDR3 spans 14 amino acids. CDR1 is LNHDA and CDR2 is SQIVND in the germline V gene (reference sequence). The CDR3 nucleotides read TGTGCCAGCTTGCAGGGGGCGCCGAACTATGGCTACACCTTC. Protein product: CASLQGAPNYGYTF.

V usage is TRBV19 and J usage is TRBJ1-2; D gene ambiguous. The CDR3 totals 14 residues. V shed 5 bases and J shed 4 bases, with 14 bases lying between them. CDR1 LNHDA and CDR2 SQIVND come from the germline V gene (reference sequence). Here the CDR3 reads CASSWEGLGYGYTF. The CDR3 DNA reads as TGTGCCAGTAGTTGGGAGGGTCTGGGCTATGGCTACACCTTC.

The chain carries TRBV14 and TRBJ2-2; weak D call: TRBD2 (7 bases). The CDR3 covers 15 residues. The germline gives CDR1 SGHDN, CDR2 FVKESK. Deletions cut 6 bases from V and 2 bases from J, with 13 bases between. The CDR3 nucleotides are TGTGCCAGCAGTCGCGGGGGCTTTAACACCGGGGAGCTGTTTTTT. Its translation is CASSRGGFNTGELFF.

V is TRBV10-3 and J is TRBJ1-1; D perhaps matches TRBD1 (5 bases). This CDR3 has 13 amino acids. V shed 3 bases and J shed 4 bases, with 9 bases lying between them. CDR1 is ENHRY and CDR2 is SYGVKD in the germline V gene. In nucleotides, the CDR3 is TGTGCCATCAGTGAAGGAGGGGTCACTGAAGCTTTCTTT. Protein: CAISEGGVTEAFF.

The CDR3 DNA reads as TGTGCCAGTAGTACCGGACTAGCGGGCTACAATGAGCAGTTCTTC. Protein product: CASSTGLAGYNEQFF. This chain joins TRBV19 and TRBJ2-1; 11 bases are a match to TRBD2. The germline gives CDR1 LNHDA, CDR2 SQIVND (reference sequence). Unmatched junction bases numbered 2, after V lost 4 bases and J lost 3 bases. The CDR3 covers 15 residues.

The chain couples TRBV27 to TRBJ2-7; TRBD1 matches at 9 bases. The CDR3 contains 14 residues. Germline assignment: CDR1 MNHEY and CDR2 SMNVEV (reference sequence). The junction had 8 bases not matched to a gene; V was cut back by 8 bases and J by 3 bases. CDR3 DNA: TGTGCCAGCGGGACAGGGACCTTGAACTACGAGCAGTACTTC. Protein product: CASGTGTLNYEQYF.